The T cell receptor (beta chain) under discussion was sequenced for a study of spatial heterogeneity in lung cancer. Study as a whole: As counted in raw reads, each unique TCR and UMI combination appeared more than ten times on average.

Described time point: sample taken at primary tumor resection. Extraction of whole RNA from tumor, nontumor lung or frozen PBMC preceded unsorted sequencing. Each TCR cDNA molecule carried a unique molecular identifier. TCRdb called the 5' RACE reads again in MiXCR, with one record for every CDR3 protein. Altogether 40,000 to 45,000 distinct CDR3 sequences are present, roughly 13% being singletons, with the ten largest covering 50% to 70%. The germline gives CDR1 SGHAT, CDR2 FQNNGV. The CDR3 length is 16 residues. Trimming removed 5 bases at V and 5 bases at J, with 16 bases between. J is TRBJ1-6 and V is TRBV11-2; tentative D call: TRBD1 (6 bases). This TCR came from a male donor with early-stage non-small cell lung cancer. Sample: PBMCs, taken at surgery. The CDR3 nucleotides read TGTGCCAGCAGCCTTCTTACAGGGTCCAATAATTCACCCCTCCACTTT. Protein sequence: CASSLLTGSNNSPLHF.